A selection of T cell receptor beta chains follows, all from one sample in a study of technical replicates of blood from a few donors. Assay used: immunoSEQ multiplex PCR; TCRdb lists only in-frame clones, some missing. The profile shows some 82,000 clones, 97% of them singletons. The sample comprised T cells isolated from PBMCs. Receptors originate from a human donor in good health. Each CDR3 is given with its conserved first and last residue. D genes are given only for firm matches. Rows may omit the clone size; those that give it use once, few, many or a size class.

>.|TRBV5-4|.|TRBJ2-1
CASSFPGVALNEQFF
TGTGCCAGCAGCTTTCCAGGGGTCGCTTTAAATGAGCAGTTCTTC
>.|TRBV6-5|.|TRBJ2-7
CASSRQLSYEQYF
TGTGCCAGCAGTCGACAGCTCTCCTACGAGCAGTACTTC
>TRBD1|TRBV5-6|.|TRBJ2-7
CASSSTGGLEQYF
TGTGCCAGCAGCTCGACAGGGGGCTTAGAGCAGTACTTC
>.|TRBV7-9|.|TRBJ2-7
CASSTGKQLYEQYF
TGTGCCAGCAGCACAGGGAAGCAGCTCTACGAGCAGTACTTC
>.|TRBV5-1|.|TRBJ2-2
CASSLSNSNTGELFF
TGCGCCAGCAGCTTGTCCAACTCGAACACCGGGGAGCTGTTTTTT
>TRBD1|TRBV27|once|TRBJ2-5
CASSSILRDRYYQETQYF
TGTGCCAGCAGTTCCATCTTACGGGACAGATATTACCAAGAGACCCAGTACTTC
>TRBD1|TRBV19|.|TRBJ1-5
CASSPQDRATNQPQHF
TGTGCCAGTAGTCCTCAGGACAGGGCCACCAATCAGCCCCAGCATTTT
>.|TRBV10-3|once|TRBJ1-3
CAISENTGNTIYF
TGTGCCATCAGTGAAAATACTGGAAACACCATATATTTT
>.|TRBV10-3|.|TRBJ1-5
CAINQEKHSNQPQHF
TGTGCCATCAATCAGGAAAAGCATAGCAATCAGCCCCAGCATTTT
>TRBD1|TRBV5-4|.|TRBJ2-1
CASSSVDRASLNEQFF
TGTGCCAGCAGCTCGGTGGACAGGGCATCGCTTAATGAGCAGTTCTTC
>.|TRBV7-9|.|TRBJ2-3
CASSLAAGVLDTQYF
TGTGCCAGCAGCTTAGCGGCAGGGGTCCTGGATACGCAGTATTTT
>.|TRBV19|.|TRBJ2-2
CASSIGRVDGELFF
TGTGCCAGTAGTATAGGGAGAGTGGACGGGGAGCTGTTTTTT
>TRBD2|TRBV7-3|.|TRBJ2-2
CASRRLAFPGELFF
TGTGCCAGCAGGCGACTAGCGTTTCCCGGGGAGCTGTTTTTT
>TRBD2|TRBV19|once|TRBJ2-1
CASRAVGLAGGNSYNEQFF
TGTGCCAGTAGGGCGGTGGGACTAGCGGGGGGGAACTCCTACAATGAGCAGTTCTTC
>TRBD1|TRBV5-1|.|TRBJ2-7
CASSTLQGAGEQYF
TGCGCCAGCAGCACCCTCCAGGGGGCGGGGGAGCAGTACTTC
>TRBD2|TRBV4-1|.|TRBJ2-5
CASSQAAGGVVTQYF
TGCGCCAGCAGCCAGGCCGCGGGAGGGGTAGTGACCCAGTACTTC
>.|TRBV7-2|.|TRBJ2-1
CASSLAGVAYNEQFF
TGTGCCAGCAGCTTAGCGGGAGTGGCGTACAATGAGCAGTTCTTC
>TRBD1|TRBV5-1|.|TRBJ2-7
CASNRDRGDEQYF
TGCGCCAGCAATAGGGACAGGGGTGACGAGCAGTACTTC
>TRBD1|TRBV10-3|.|TRBJ2-7
CAISFHSTGSSRYEQYF
TGTGCCATCAGTTTCCACTCGACAGGGAGTAGTAGGTACGAGCAGTACTTC
>TRBD2|TRBV29-1|.|TRBJ2-2
CSVVIPGGTGELFF
TGCAGCGTTGTTATACCCGGGGGGACCGGGGAGCTGTTTTTT
>TRBD2|TRBV28|.|TRBJ2-5
CASSSWVAGVWETQYF
TGTGCCAGCAGTTCGTGGGTAGCGGGAGTCTGGGAGACCCAGTACTTC
>.|TRBV19|.|TRBJ1-2
CASSIERGTYGYTF
TGTGCCAGTAGTATAGAGCGGGGAACCTATGGCTACACCTTC